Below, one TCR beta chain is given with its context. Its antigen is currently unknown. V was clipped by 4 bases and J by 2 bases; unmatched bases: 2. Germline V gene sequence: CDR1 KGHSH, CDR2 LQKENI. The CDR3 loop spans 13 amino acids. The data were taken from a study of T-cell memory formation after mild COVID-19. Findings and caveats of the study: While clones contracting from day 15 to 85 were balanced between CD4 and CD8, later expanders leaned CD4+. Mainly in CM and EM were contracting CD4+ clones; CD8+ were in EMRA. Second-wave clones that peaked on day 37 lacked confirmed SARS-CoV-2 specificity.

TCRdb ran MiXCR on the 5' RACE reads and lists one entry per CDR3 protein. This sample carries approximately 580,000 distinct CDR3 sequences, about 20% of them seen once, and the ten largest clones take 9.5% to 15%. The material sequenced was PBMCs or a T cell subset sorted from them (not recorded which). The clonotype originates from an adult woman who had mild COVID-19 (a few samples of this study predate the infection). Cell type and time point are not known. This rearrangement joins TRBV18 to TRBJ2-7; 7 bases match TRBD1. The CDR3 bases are TGTGCCAGCTCACGGGACAGCGCCTACGAGCAGTACTTC. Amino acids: CASSRDSAYEQYF.